A selection of T cell receptor beta chains follows, all from one sample in a study of T cell responses to AZD1222 COVID-19 vaccine. Method: immunoSEQ multiplex PCR; TCRdb's copy keeps in-frame clones and lacks some. Among around 120,000 clones, 70% to 90% were seen once, and the ten largest hold roughly 1.6%. This material consisted of peripheral blood, taken on day 0 of AZD1222 vaccination. The receptors originated from an adult in good health. CDR3s include the opening cysteine and the closing phenylalanine or tryptophan.

v_gene	j_gene	CDR3aa
TRBV30	TRBJ2-7	CAWSVTARRYEQYF
TRBV2	TRBJ1-4	CASRGQPNEKLFF
TRBV5-1	TRBJ2-1	CASSFGPESSYNEQFF
TRBV7-3	TRBJ1-2	CASTLSGVGYTF
TRBV5-1	TRBJ1-3	CASSPPQETHSGNTIYF
TRBV18	TRBJ2-6	CASSPPGNLGANVLTF
TRBV30	TRBJ1-1	CAWSVFRGQGNTEAFF
TRBV19	TRBJ1-1	CASRPTGEVTEAFF
TRBV7-2	TRBJ2-5	CASSLTSGRLETQYF
TRBV30	TRBJ1-1	CAWSRGRLNTEAFF
TRBV11-3	TRBJ1-4	CASSFKGAKEKLFF
TRBV30	TRBJ2-2	CAWSVLGNGELFF
TRBV29-1	TRBJ1-5	CSVETGVSQPQHF
TRBV11-2	TRBJ1-2	CASSLGAGEYGYTF
TRBV12-3/TRBV12-4	TRBJ2-7	CASTLGREQYF
TRBV18	TRBJ2-5	CASSSGLAGVTIQETQYF
TRBV7-3	TRBJ1-1	CASSLSGPNTEAFF
TRBV6-5	TRBJ1-1	CATYTGTLNTEAFF
TRBV3-1/TRBV3-2	TRBJ1-2	CASSQDPGNYGYTF
TRBV7-2	TRBJ1-4	CASSLSLGLVSEKLFF
TRBV12-3/TRBV12-4	TRBJ1-2	CASSLGFYGYTF
TRBV7-9	TRBJ1-2	CASSLDRGLGGYTF
TRBV19	TRBJ1-5	CASSPEDGYQPQHF
TRBV5-1	TRBJ1-1	CASSPWTVVTEAFF
TRBV4-3	TRBJ2-3	CASSQDSHPSGTDTQYF
TRBV7-8	TRBJ1-5	CASSFTGGTMQPQHF